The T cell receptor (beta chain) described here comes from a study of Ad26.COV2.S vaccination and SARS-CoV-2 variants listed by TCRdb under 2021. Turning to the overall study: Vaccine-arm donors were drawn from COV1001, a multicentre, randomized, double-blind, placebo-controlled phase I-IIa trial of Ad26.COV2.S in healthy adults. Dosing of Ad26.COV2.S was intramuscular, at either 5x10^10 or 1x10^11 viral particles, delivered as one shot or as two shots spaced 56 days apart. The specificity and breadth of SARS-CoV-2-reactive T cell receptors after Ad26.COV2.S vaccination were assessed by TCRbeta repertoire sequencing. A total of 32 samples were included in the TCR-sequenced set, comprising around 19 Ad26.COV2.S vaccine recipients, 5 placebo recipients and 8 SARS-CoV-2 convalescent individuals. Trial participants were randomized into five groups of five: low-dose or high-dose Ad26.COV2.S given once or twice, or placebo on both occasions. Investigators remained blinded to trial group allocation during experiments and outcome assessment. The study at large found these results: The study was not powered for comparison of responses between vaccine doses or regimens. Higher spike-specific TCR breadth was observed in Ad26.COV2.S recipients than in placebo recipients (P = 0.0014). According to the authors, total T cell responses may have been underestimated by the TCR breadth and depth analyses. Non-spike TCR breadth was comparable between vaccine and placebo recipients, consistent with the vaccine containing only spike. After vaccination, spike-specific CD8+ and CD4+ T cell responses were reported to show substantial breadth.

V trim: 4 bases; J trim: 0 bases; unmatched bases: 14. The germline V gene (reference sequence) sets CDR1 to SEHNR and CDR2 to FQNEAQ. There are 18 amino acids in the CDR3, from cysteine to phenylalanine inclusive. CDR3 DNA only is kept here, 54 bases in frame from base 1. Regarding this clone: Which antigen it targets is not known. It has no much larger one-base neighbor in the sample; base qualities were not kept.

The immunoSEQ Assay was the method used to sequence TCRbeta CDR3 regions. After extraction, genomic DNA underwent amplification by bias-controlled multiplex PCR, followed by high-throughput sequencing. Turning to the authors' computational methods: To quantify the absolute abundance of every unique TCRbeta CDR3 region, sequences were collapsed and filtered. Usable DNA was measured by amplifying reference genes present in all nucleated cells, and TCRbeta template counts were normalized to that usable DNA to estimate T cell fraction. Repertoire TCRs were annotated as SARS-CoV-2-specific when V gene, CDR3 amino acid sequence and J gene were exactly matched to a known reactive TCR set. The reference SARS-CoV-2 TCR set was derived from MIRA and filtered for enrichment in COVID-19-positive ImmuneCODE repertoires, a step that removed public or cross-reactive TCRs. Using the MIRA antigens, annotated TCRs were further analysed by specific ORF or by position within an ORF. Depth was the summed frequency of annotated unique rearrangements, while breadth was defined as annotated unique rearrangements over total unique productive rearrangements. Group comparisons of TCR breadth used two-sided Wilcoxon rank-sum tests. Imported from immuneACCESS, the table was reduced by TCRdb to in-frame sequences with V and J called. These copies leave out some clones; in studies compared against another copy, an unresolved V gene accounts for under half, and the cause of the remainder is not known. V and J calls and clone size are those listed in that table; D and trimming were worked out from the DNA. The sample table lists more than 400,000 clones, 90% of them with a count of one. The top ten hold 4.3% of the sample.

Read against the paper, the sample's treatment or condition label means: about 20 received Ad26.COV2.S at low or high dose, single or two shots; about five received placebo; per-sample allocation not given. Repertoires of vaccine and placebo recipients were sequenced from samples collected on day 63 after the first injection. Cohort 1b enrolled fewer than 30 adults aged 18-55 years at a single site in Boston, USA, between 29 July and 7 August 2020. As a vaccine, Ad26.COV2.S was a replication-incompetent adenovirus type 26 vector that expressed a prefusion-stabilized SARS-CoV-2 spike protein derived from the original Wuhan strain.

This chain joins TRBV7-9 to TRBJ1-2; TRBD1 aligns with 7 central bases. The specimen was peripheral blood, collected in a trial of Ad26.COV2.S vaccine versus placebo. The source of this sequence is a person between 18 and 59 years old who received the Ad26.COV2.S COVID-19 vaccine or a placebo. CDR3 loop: CASSYWGQGELTNYGYTF. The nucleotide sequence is TGTGCCAGCAGCTACTGGGGGCAGGGGGAACTTACTAACTATGGCTACACCTTC.